The clone carrying this TCR beta chain has a handful of counts. Its antigen remains unknown. Primers included in the PCR were 60 Vbeta and 13 Jbeta primers. Only in-frame clones appear in the TCRdb table, and some are missing; sequencing was by immunoSEQ multiplex PCR. The profile shows about 100,000 clones, about 79% of them singletons. The germline V gene encodes CDR1 MNHEY and CDR2 SVGAGI. V dropped 2 bases and J dropped 5 bases, with 10 bases sitting between them. CDR3 size: 14 residues. The record originates from a study of cytomegalovirus exposure and HLA in healthy donors. Study-wide context: Across about 400 genotyped donors, about 80% landed in the Caucasian-associated ancestry cluster. Findings and caveats of the study: Rare TCR sequences predominated, though certain public TCRs were found in many donors. Equally common other TCR beta chains were less clonally expanded than HLA-associated ones, a later analysis found. Reportedly, cytomegalovirus status was diagnosed with high sensitivity and specificity.

The chain is built from TRBV6-5 and TRBJ2-1; no reliable D call. The receptor was isolated from a female donor in good health and CMV-seropositive. Sequenced input: PBMCs. The CDR3 DNA follows: TGTGCCAGCAGTTACGGGTTAGACAACAATGAGCAGTTCTTC. It yields the protein CASSYGLDNNEQFF.